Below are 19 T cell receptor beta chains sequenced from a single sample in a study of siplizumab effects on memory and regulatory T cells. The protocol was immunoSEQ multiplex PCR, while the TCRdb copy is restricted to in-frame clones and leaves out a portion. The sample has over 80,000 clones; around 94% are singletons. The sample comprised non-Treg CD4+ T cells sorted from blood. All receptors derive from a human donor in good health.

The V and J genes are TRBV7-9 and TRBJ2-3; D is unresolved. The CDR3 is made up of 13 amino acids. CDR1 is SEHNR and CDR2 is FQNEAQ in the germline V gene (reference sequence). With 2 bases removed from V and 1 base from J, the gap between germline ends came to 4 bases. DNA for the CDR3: TGTGCCAGCAGCTTACACGGCACAGATACGCAGTATTTT. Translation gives CASSLHGTDTQYF.

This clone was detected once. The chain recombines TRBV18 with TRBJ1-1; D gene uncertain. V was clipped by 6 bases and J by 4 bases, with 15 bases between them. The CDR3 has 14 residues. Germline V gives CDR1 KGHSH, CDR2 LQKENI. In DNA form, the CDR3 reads TGTGCCAGCTCCCCTTTGAGTCCGGGCACTGAAGCTTTCTTT. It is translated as CASSPLSPGTEAFF. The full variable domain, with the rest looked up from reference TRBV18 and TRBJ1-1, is NAGVMQNPRHLVRRRGQEARLRCSPMKGHSHVYWYRQLPEEGLKFMVYLQKENIIDESGMPKERFSAEFPKEGPSILRIQQVVRGDSAAYFCASSPLSPGTEAFFGQGTRLTVV.

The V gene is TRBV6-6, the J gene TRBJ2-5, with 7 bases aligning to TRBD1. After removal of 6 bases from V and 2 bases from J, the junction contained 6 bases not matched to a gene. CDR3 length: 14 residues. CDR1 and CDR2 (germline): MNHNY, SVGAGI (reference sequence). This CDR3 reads CASRQQGKQETQYF. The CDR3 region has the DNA TGTGCCAGCAGGCAACAGGGGAAACAAGAGACCCAGTACTTC.

The CDR3 here is CASSWGQTGGKLFF. DNA for the CDR3: TGTGCCAGCAGCTGGGGGCAGACAGGGGGGAAACTGTTTTTT. V gene TRBV11-2 combines with J gene TRBJ1-4, with 9 bases lining up with TRBD1. With V trimmed by 4 bases and J by 11 bases, 8 bases remained unmatched. The germline V gene encodes CDR1 SGHAT and CDR2 FQNNGV. There are 14 residues in the CDR3.

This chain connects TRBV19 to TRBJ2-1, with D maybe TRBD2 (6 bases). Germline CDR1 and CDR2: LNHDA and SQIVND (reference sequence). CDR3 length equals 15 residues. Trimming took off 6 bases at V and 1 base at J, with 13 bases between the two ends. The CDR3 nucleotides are TGTGCCAGTAGAGCGGAGGGGAGATCCTACAATGAGCAGTTCTTC. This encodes CASRAEGRSYNEQFF.

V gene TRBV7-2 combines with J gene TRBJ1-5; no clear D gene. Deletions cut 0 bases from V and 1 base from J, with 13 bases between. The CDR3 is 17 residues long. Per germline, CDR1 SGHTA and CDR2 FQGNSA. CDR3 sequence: CASSLASASLSNQPQHF. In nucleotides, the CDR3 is TGTGCCAGCAGCTTAGCCAGCGCCTCCTTGAGCAATCAGCCCCAGCATTTT.

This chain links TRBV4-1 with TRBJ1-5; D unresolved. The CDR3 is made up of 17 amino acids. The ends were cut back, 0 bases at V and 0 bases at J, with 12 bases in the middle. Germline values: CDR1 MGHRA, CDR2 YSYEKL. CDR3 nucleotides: TGCGCCAGCAGCCAAGAAGCAGACACTTATAGCAATCAGCCCCAGCATTTT. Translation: CASSQEADTYSNQPQHF.

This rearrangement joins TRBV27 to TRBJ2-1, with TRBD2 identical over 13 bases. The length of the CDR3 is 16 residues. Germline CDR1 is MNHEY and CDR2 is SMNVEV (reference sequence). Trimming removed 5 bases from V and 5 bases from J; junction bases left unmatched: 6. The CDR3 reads CASSARLAGGHNEQFF. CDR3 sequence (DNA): TGTGCCAGCAGTGCCCGACTAGCGGGAGGCCACAATGAGCAGTTCTTC.

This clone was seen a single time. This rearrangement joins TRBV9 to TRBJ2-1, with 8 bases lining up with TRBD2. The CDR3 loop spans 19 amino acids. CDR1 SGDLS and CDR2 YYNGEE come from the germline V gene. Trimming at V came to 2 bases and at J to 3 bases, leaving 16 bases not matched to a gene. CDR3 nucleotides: TGTGCCAGCAGCGTCCTCCCTAGCGGGCCCTCTGTAATCTACAATGAGCAGTTCTTC. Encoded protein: CASSVLPSGPSVIYNEQFF.

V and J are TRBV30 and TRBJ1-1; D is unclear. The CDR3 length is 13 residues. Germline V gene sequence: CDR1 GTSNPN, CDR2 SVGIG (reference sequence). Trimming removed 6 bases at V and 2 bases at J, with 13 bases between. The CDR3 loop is CACNEESNTEAFF. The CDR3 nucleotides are TGTGCCTGCAATGAGGAATCCAACACTGAAGCTTTCTTT.

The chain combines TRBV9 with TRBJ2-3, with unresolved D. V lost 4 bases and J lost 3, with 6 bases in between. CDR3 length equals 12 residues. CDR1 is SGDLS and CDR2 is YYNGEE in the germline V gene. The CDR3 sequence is CASSLGTDTQYF. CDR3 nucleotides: TGTGCCAGCAGCTTGGGGACAGATACGCAGTATTTT.

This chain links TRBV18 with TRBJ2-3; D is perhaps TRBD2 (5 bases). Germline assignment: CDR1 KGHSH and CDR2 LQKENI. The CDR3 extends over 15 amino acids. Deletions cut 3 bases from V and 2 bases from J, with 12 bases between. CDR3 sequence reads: CASSPRVGNTDTQYF. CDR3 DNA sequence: TGTGCCAGCTCACCGAGGGTAGGGAACACAGATACGCAGTATTTT.

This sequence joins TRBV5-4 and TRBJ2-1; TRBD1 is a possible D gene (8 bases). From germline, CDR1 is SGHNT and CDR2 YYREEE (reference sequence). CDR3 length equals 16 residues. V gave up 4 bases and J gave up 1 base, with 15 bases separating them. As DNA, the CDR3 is TGTGCCAGCAGCCCTGCGGGGGACAGGTCCTACAATGAGCAGTTCTTC. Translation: CASSPAGDRSYNEQFF.

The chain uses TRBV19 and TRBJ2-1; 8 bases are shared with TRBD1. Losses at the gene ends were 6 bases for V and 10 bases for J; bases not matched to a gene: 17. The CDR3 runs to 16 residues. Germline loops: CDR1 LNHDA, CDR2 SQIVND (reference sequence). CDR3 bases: TGTGCCAGTAGAGTCGGCCCAGGAGGACAGGGCAAGGAGCAGTTCTTC. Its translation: CASRVGPGGQGKEQFF.

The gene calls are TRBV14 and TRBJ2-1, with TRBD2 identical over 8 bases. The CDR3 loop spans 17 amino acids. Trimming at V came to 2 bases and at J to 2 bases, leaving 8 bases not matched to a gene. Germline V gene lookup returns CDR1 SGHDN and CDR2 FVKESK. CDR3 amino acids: CASSQHASGSTYNEQFF. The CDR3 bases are TGTGCCAGCAGCCAACACGCTAGCGGGTCGACCTACAATGAGCAGTTCTTC.

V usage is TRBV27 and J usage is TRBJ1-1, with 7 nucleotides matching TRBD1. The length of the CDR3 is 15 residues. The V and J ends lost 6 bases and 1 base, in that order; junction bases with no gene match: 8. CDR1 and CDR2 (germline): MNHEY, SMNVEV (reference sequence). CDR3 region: CASSRTGTANTEAFF. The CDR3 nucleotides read TGTGCCAGCAGCCGGACAGGTACTGCGAACACTGAAGCTTTCTTT.

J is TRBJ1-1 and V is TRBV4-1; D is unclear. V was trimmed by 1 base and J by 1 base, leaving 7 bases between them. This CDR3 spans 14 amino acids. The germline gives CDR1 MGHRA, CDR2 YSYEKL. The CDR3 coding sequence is TGCGCCAGCAGCCAAGCCAGTAAGAACACTGAAGCTTTCTTT. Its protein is CASSQASKNTEAFF.

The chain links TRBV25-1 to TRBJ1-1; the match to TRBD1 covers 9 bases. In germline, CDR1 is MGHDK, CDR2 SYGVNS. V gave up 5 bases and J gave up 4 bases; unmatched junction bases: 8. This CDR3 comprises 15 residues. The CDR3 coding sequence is TGTGCCAGCAGTAACCGAGGGACAGGGAGCACTGAAGCTTTCTTT. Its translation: CASSNRGTGSTEAFF.

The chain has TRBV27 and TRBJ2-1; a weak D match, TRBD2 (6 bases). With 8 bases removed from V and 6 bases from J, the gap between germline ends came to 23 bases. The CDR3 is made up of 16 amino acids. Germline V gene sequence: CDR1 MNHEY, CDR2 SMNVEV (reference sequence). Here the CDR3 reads CASSVLAGRGGNEQFF. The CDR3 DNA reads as TGTGCCAGCTCTGTCCTTGCGGGAAGAGGCGGCAATGAGCAGTTCTTC.